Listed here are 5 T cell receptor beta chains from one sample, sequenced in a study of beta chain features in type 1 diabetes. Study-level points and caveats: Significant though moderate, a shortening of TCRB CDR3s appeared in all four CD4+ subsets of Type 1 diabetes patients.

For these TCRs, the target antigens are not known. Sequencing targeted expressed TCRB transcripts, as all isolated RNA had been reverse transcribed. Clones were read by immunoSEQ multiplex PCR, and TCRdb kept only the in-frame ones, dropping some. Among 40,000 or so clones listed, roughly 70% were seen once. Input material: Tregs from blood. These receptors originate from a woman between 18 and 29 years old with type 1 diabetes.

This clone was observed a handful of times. Written as DNA, the CDR3 is TGTGCCAGCAGCTTAGCGGTGGTAGCGGGAGGCGAGCAGTACTTC. Protein sequence: CASSLAVVAGGEQYF. This sequence joins TRBV7-9 and TRBJ2-7, with 10 positions matching TRBD2. Germline V lookup: CDR1 SEHNR, CDR2 FQNEAQ (reference sequence). The V gene end was trimmed by 0 bases and the J gene end by 6 bases; junction bases not matched to a gene: 5. This CDR3 region has 15 residues. Complete variable domain (other parts from reference TRBV7-9 and TRBJ2-7): DTGVSQNPRHKITKRGQNVTFRCDPISEHNRLYWYRQTLGQGPEFLTYFQNEAQLEKSRLLSDRFSAERPKGSFSTLEIQRTEQGDSAMYLCASSLAVVAGGEQYFGPGTRLTVT.

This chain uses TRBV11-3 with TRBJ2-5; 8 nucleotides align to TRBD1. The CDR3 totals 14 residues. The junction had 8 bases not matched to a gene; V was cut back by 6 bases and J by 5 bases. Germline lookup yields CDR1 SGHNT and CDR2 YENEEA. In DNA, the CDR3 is TGTGCCAGCAGTGCGACAGGGGTAAAGGAGACCCAGTACTTC. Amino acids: CASSATGVKETQYF.

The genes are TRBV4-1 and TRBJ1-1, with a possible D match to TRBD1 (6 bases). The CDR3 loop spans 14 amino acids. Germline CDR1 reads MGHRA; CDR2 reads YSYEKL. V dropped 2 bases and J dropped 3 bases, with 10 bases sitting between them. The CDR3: CASSQRGGHTEAFF. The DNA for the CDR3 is TGCGCCAGCAGCCAACGGGGGGGGCACACTGAAGCTTTCTTT.

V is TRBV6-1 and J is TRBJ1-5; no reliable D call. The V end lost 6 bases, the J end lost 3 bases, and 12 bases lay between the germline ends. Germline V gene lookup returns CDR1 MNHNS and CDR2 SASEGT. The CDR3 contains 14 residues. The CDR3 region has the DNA TGTGCCAGCAGCCGCGAACCCAACAATCAGCCCCAGCATTTT. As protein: CASSREPNNQPQHF.

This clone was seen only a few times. CDR3 sequence reads: CASSLERNEQFF. Written as DNA, the CDR3 is TGTGCCAGCAGCTTGGAGCGCAATGAGCAGTTCTTC. The rearrangement joins TRBV7-8 to TRBJ2-1; no firm D call. The CDR3 extends over 12 amino acids. CDR1 and CDR2 from the germline V gene are SGHVS and FQNEAQ. V lost 3 bases and J 6 bases, leaving 6 bases between the germline ends. The whole variable domain, filled in from reference TRBV7-8 and TRBJ2-1, reads GAGVSQSPRYKVAKRGQDVALRCDPISGHVSLFWYQQALGQGPEFLTYFQNEAQLDKSGLPSDRFFAERPEGSVSTLKIQRTQQEDSAVYLCASSLERNEQFFGPGTRLTVL.